These 8 T cell receptor beta chains were all obtained from the same sample, sequenced in a study of beta chain features in type 1 diabetes. What was sequenced were expressed TCRB transcripts, since all of the isolated RNA had been reverse transcribed. Method: immunoSEQ multiplex PCR; TCRdb's copy keeps in-frame clones and lacks some. The sample comprises hundreds of thousands of clones, approximately 30% of which are singletons, and around 0.065% rests with the top ten. The sequencing input was naive CD4+ T cells from blood. These receptors were collected from a young man in good health.

This clone was found a few times. This chain uses TRBV7-9 with TRBJ2-1; 10 nucleotides agree with TRBD2. CDR1 and CDR2 (germline): SEHNR, FQNEAQ (reference sequence). V lost 4 bases, J lost 0 bases, and 9 bases stayed unmatched. The CDR3 has 18 amino acids. Here the CDR3 DNA reads TGTGCCAGCAGCTCACTCGGGACTAGCGCGAGCTCCTACAATGAGCAGTTCTTC. Encoded protein: CASSSLGTSASSYNEQFF.

V is TRBV5-1 and J is TRBJ2-6, with 7 nucleotides matching TRBD1. Looked up from germline, CDR1 is SGHRS and CDR2 is YFSETQ. This CDR3 has 16 amino acids. Unmatched junction bases numbered 6, after V lost 6 bases and J lost 0 bases. CDR3 sequence reads: CASTRDRSSGANVLTF. CDR3 DNA sequence: TGCGCCAGCACCCGGGACAGAAGCTCTGGGGCCAACGTCCTGACTTTC.

About this clone: Other nucleotide sequences from this sample produce the same CDR3. This rearrangement joins TRBV29-1 to TRBJ2-1; 9 bases match TRBD2. The CDR3 has 14 amino acids. Germline V gives CDR1 SQVTM, CDR2 ANQGSEA. The ends lost 4 bases at V and 3 bases at J; junction bases unmatched: 4. The CDR3 sequence is CSVGGRVSYNEQFF. The CDR3 nucleotides read TGCAGCGTTGGCGGGAGGGTTAGCTACAATGAGCAGTTCTTC.

This clone has just one count. This rearrangement joins TRBV5-1 to TRBJ2-7; D remains unclear. CDR1 is SGHRS and CDR2 is YFSETQ in the germline V gene. V lost 0 bases and J lost 3, with 10 bases in between. The CDR3 runs 14 residues. The CDR3: CASSLGVSLYEQYF. CDR3 sequence (DNA): TGCGCCAGCAGCTTGGGGGTTAGCCTCTACGAGCAGTACTTC.

The chain links TRBV5-6 to TRBJ2-3; the match to TRBD2 covers 7 bases. The CDR3 is made up of 15 amino acids. Trimming at V came to 1 base and at J to 3 bases, leaving 5 bases not matched to a gene. The germline V gene has CDR1 SGHDT and CDR2 YYEEEE. The chain's CDR3 is CASSLPSGVTDTQYF. Here the CDR3 DNA reads TGTGCCAGCAGCTTGCCTAGCGGAGTGACAGATACGCAGTATTTT.

This rearrangement joins TRBV7-2 to TRBJ2-5; D might be TRBD1 or TRBD2, each matching 6 bases. CDR1 is SGHTA, CDR2 FQGNSA, per germline. The ends were cut back, 2 bases at V and 5 bases at J, with 12 bases in the middle. CDR3 size: 14 residues. CDR3 protein: CASSLSRGPETQYF. CDR3 DNA sequence: TGTGCCAGCAGCTTATCCCGGGGGCCGGAGACCCAGTACTTC.

This sequence joins TRBV7-2 and TRBJ2-7, with TRBD1 matching over 12 bases. With 4 bases clipped from V and 4 bases from J, the junction kept 5 bases outside the gene matches. Per the germline V gene, CDR1 is SGHTA and CDR2 is FQGNSA. The CDR3 is made up of 15 amino acids. The CDR3 here is CASSSRDRGLYEQYF. In nucleotides, the CDR3 is TGTGCCAGCAGCTCCCGGGACAGGGGGCTTTACGAGCAGTACTTC. The complete variable domain, with remaining parts taken from reference TRBV7-2 and TRBJ2-7, reads GAGVSQSPSNKVTEKGKDVELRCDPISGHTALYWYRQSLGQGLEFLIYFQGNSAPDKSGLPSDRFSAERTGGSVSTLTIQRTQQEDSAVYLCASSSRDRGLYEQYFGPGTRLTVT.

This clone was counted between two and nine times. The CDR3 is CASSLMGANEQFF. Here the CDR3 DNA reads TGTGCCAGCAGTTTAATGGGGGCCAATGAGCAGTTCTTC. The gene calls are TRBV28 and TRBJ2-1; D may be TRBD1 (6 bases). Germline-derived CDR1 and CDR2 are MDHEN and SYDVKM. The CDR3 sequence is 13 residues long. V shed 2 bases and J shed 6 bases, with 8 bases lying between them.